This T cell receptor beta chain derives from a study of blood T cell repertoires in COVID-19. Study-wide background: The United States, Italy and Spain were the sources of the acute and convalescent COVID-19 samples.

J lost 4 bases, V lost 3 bases, and 3 bases had no gene match. CDR3 size: 14 residues. Germline lookup yields CDR1 MDHEN and CDR2 SYDVKM. Data came from immunoSEQ multiplex PCR; TCRdb stores just in-frame clones and leaves some out. The sample holds more than 50,000 clones, approximately 91% seen once. This receptor was identified in a human donor in a cohort sampled during active COVID-19. The specimen sequenced was peripheral blood. The rearrangement joins TRBV28 to TRBJ1-2; 9 bases match TRBD1. The CDR3 reads CASSLGTGPYGYTF. The CDR3 bases are TGTGCCAGCAGTTTGGGGACAGGGCCCTATGGCTACACCTTC.